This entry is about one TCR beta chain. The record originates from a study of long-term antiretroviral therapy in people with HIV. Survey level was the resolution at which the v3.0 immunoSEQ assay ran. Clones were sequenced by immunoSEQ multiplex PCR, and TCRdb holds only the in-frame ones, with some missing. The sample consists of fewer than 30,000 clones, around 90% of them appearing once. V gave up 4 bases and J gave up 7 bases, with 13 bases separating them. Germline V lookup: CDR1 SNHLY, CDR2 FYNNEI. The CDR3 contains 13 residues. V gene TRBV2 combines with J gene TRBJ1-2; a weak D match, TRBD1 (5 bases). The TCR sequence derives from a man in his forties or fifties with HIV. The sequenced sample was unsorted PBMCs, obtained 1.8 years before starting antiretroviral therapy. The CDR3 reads CASSAPAGVGYTF. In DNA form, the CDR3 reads TGTGCCAGCAGTGCCCCGGCGGGGGTTGGCTACACCTTC. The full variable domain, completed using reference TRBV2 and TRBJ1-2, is EPEVTQTPSHQVTQMGQEVILRCVPISNHLYFYWYRQILGQKVEFLVSFYNNEISEKSEIFDDQFSVERPDGSNFTLKIRSTKLEDSAMYFCASSAPAGVGYTFGSGTRLTVV.